This passage covers 22 T cell receptor beta chains from one sample sequenced in a study of T cells in localized non-small cell lung cancer. This table comes from immunoSEQ multiplex PCR, and its TCRdb copy is limited to in-frame clones, with some not included. The sample holds around 80,000 clones; around three quarters are singletons and the top ten take roughly a fifth. The sample in question was PBMCs, obtained before any cancer treatment. The receptors derive from a man between 40 and 70 years old with stage II squamous cell lung carcinoma.

The chain combines TRBV5-5 with TRBJ1-2, with D maybe TRBD1 (6 bases). Per the germline V gene, CDR1 is SGHKS and CDR2 is YYEKEE (reference sequence). This CDR3 has 14 amino acids. V lost 3 bases and J lost 8, with 17 bases in between. In nucleotides, the CDR3 is TGTGCCAGCAGCTCCCAGCAGGGGATCAAGGGCTACACCTTC. Encoded protein: CASSSQQGIKGYTF.

This chain uses TRBV7-2 with TRBJ1-2; D gene ambiguous. CDR1 is SGHTA and CDR2 is FQGNSA in the germline V gene. The CDR3 consists of 13 residues. V lost 1 base to trimming and J lost 7 bases, with 10 bases between them. Here the CDR3 DNA reads TGTGCCAGCAGCTTAGTTGGAGGTTTTGGCTACACCTTC. Protein product: CASSLVGGFGYTF.

This clone has just a few counts. The chain couples TRBV4-1 to TRBJ2-7, with TRBD2 matching over 8 bases. Trimming cost V 3 bases and J 12 bases; bases outside gene matches: 13. This CDR3 is 14 amino acids long. From germline, CDR1 is MGHRA and CDR2 YSYEKL. CDR3 sequence (DNA): TGCGCCAGCAGCCACCCCGGGAGGGGTAACGACAGGTACTTC. It is translated as CASSHPGRGNDRYF.

The chain carries TRBV6-5 and TRBJ1-6, with D possibly being TRBD1 (6 bases). There are 15 residues in the CDR3. V was cut by 2 bases and J by 7 bases, with 12 bases left in between. The germline V gene has CDR1 MNHEY and CDR2 SVGAGI. The chain's CDR3 is CASSYLRDNNSPLHF. CDR3 DNA: TGTGCCAGCAGTTACCTCCGGGACAACAATTCACCCCTCCACTTT.

This sequence joins TRBV19 and TRBJ2-3; D might be TRBD2 (6 bases). This CDR3 spans 14 amino acids. The ends were cut back, 5 bases at V and 4 bases at J, with 13 bases in the middle. Germline V gene data show CDR1 as LNHDA and CDR2 as SQIVND (reference sequence). The CDR3 here is CASSPGRTADTQYF. The CDR3 bases are TGTGCCAGTAGTCCCGGGAGAACGGCAGATACGCAGTATTTT.

The V gene is TRBV4-3, the J gene TRBJ1-1; no firm D call. The V and J ends lost 0 bases and 1 base respectively, with 9 bases between them. The CDR3 has 15 residues. Germline V gene data show CDR1 as LGHNA and CDR2 as YSLEER. Written as DNA, the CDR3 is TGCGCCAGCAGCCAAGATAACTCTGCGAACACTGAAGCTTTCTTT. Translation: CASSQDNSANTEAFF.

The V gene is TRBV6-6, the J gene TRBJ1-4, with D possibly TRBD1 on 5 matching bases. The germline CDR1 and CDR2 sequences are MNHNY and SVGAGI (reference sequence). The CDR3 sequence is 11 residues long. V lost 5 bases, J lost 8 bases, and 6 bases lay in between. The CDR3 is CASSRQEKLFF. In nucleotides, the CDR3 is TGTGCCAGCAGTCGACAGGAAAAACTGTTTTTT.

The J gene is TRBJ2-1, the V gene TRBV7-3, with D perhaps matching TRBD2 (6 bases). Looked up from germline, CDR1 is SGHTA and CDR2 is FQGTGA. The CDR3 has 16 amino acids. The ends were cut back, 2 bases at V and 0 bases at J, with 11 bases in the middle. The DNA of the CDR3 is TGTGCCAGCAGCTTAGGGGCTAGCGTCTCCTACAATGAGCAGTTCTTC. It yields the protein CASSLGASVSYNEQFF. The whole variable domain, remainder taken from reference TRBV7-3 and TRBJ2-1, is GAGVSQTPSNKVTEKGKYVELRCDPISGHTALYWYRQSLGQGPEFLIYFQGTGAADDSGLPNDRFFAVRPEGSVSTLKIQRTERGDSAVYLCASSLGASVSYNEQFFGPGTRLTVL.

This clone was observed a few times. The chain is built from TRBV4-3 and TRBJ1-3; 8 nucleotides line up with TRBD1. Germline V CDR1 and CDR2: LGHNA, YSLEER. CDR3 size: 15 residues. V gave up 2 bases and J gave up 2 bases; unmatched junction bases: 2. The CDR3 reads CASSQQTGAGNTIYF. CDR3 in DNA: TGCGCCAGCAGCCAACAGACAGGGGCTGGAAACACCATATATTTT.

This rearrangement joins TRBV5-1 to TRBJ1-2; TRBD1 matches 7 bases. V shed 3 bases, J shed 1 base, and the junction held 3 bases outside the gene matches. The CDR3 extends over 14 amino acids. Looked up from germline, CDR1 is SGHRS and CDR2 is YFSETQ. CDR3 residues: CASSWDSNNYGYTF. In nucleotides, the CDR3 is TGCGCCAGCAGCTGGGACAGCAATAACTATGGCTACACCTTC.

The rearrangement links TRBV5-6 to TRBJ2-3, with D hard to call. There are 18 residues in the CDR3. V was shortened by 4 bases and J by 0 bases, with 21 bases between the two germline ends. Germline CDR1 and CDR2: SGHDT and YYEEEE. CDR3 sequence: CASSLTPQPLTSTDTQYF. In nucleotides, the CDR3 is TGTGCCAGCAGCCTGACCCCGCAGCCATTGACTAGCACAGATACGCAGTATTTT.

This clone was detected only a few times. The V and J genes are TRBV2 and TRBJ2-3; 7 nucleotides line up with TRBD1. Germline assignment: CDR1 SNHLY and CDR2 FYNNEI. V gave up 6 bases and J gave up 2 bases; unmatched junction bases: 5. The CDR3 is 14 amino acids. CDR3 region: CASRSDRYTDTQYF. The CDR3 bases are TGTGCCAGCAGATCGGACAGGTACACAGATACGCAGTATTTT.

The genes are TRBV18 and TRBJ2-5; the D is unclear. The CDR3 has 12 residues. V was trimmed by 2 bases and J by 4 bases, leaving 5 bases between them. The germline V gene encodes CDR1 KGHSH and CDR2 LQKENI. For the CDR3, the DNA is TGTGCCAGCTCACCATTCGGAGAGACCCAGTACTTC. This encodes CASSPFGETQYF.

The rearrangement uses TRBV28 and TRBJ2-2, with 8 bases lining up with TRBD1. This CDR3 is built from 15 residues. V lost 5 bases to trimming and J lost 8 bases; unmatched junction nucleotides: 10. Germline lookup yields CDR1 MDHEN and CDR2 SYDVKM. DNA for the CDR3: TGTGCCAGCAGTAGAAGACAGGGGTCCATGGGGGAGCTGTTTTTT. It yields the protein CASSRRQGSMGELFF.

This sequence joins TRBV7-2 and TRBJ2-6; the D is unclear. This CDR3 comprises 16 residues. Germline CDR1 and CDR2: SGHTA and FQGNSA. Trimming left V 5 bases short and J 1 base short, with 12 bases between. The CDR3 DNA is TGTGCCAGCAGCCCACGGATAGGATCTGGGGCCAACGTCCTGACTTTC. Translated: CASSPRIGSGANVLTF.

This clone turned up a few times. The rearrangement uses TRBV7-6 and TRBJ1-3; no clear D. Germline loops: CDR1 SGHVS, CDR2 FNYEAQ. This CDR3 comprises 15 residues. The ends were cut back, 2 bases at V and 2 bases at J, with 10 bases in the middle. The CDR3 sequence: CASSLSGSTGNTIYF. The CDR3, as DNA: TGTGCCAGCAGCTTATCCGGTAGTACTGGAAACACCATATATTTT.

The chain has TRBV7-3 and TRBJ2-5; 9 bases match TRBD2. CDR1 SGHTA and CDR2 FQGTGA come from the germline V gene. V lost 5 bases to trimming and J lost 1 base; unmatched junction nucleotides: 11. The CDR3 runs to 17 residues. CDR3 loop: CASSTDGLAGTQETQYF. The CDR3 DNA reads TGTGCCAGCAGCACTGACGGCCTAGCGGGGACCCAAGAGACCCAGTACTTC.

The rearrangement uses TRBV4-2 and TRBJ2-7; 7 bases are a match to TRBD2. The CDR3 covers 15 residues. V dropped 0 bases and J dropped 6; count of bases not matched to a gene: 8. Germline lookup yields CDR1 LGHNA and CDR2 YNFKEQ. In DNA, the CDR3 is TGTGCCAGCAGCCAAGAGTACGGGAGGCGCAGCGAGCAGTACTTC. This translates into CASSQEYGRRSEQYF.

The rearrangement uses TRBV14 and TRBJ1-1; 11 bases map to TRBD1. The CDR3 has 15 residues. With V trimmed by 5 bases and J by 1 base, 3 bases remained unmatched. Germline assignment: CDR1 SGHDN and CDR2 FVKESK. In nucleotides, the CDR3 is TGTGCCAGCAGCACGGGACAGGGGGGGAACACTGAAGCTTTCTTT. Amino acids: CASSTGQGGNTEAFF.

The chain combines TRBV30 with TRBJ2-5, with D possibly TRBD2 on 5 matching bases. CDR1 GTSNPN and CDR2 SVGIG come from the germline V gene (reference sequence). Trimming took 5 bases from V and 2 from J, leaving 12 bases between them. The CDR3 sequence is 13 residues long. For the CDR3, the DNA is TGTGCCTGGGCCCGGGGATTACAAGAGACCCAGTACTTC. It translates to CAWARGLQETQYF.

This clone was seen just once. The chain recombines TRBV28 with TRBJ1-1; D may be TRBD1 (6 bases). V was clipped by 5 bases and J by 0 bases, with 13 bases between them. Germline CDR1 reads MDHEN; CDR2 reads SYDVKM. The CDR3 loop spans 15 amino acids. The CDR3 region is CASSPGQRMNTEAFF. In nucleotides, the CDR3 is TGTGCCAGCAGTCCCGGACAGCGCATGAACACTGAAGCTTTCTTT.

This clone was seen a handful of times. This chain's CDR3 is CASSVGQRNNSPLHF. CDR3 DNA sequence: TGTGCCAGCAGCGTAGGACAGCGCAATAATTCACCCCTCCACTTT. The J gene is TRBJ1-6, the V gene TRBV7-9, with a tentative D call TRBD1 (6 bases). Germline V CDR1 and CDR2: SEHNR, FQNEAQ (reference sequence). CDR3 length: 15 amino acids. The V and J ends lost 5 bases and 5 bases respectively, with 13 bases between them.